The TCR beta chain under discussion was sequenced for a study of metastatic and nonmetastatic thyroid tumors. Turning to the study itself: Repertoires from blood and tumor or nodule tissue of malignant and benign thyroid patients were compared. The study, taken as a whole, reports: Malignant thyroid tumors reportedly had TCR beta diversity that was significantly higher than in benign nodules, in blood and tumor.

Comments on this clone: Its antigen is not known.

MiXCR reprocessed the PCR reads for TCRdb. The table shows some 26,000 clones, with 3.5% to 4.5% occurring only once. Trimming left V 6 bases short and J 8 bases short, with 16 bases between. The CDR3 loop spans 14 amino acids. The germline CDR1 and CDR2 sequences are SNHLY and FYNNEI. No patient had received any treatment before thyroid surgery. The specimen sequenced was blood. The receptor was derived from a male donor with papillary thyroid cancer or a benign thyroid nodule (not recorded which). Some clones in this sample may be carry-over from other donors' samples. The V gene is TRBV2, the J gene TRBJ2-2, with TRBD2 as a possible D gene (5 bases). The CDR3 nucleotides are TGTGCCAGCAGACGGGGTGAGGGTGGTGGGGAGCTGTTTTTT. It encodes CASRRGEGGGELFF.